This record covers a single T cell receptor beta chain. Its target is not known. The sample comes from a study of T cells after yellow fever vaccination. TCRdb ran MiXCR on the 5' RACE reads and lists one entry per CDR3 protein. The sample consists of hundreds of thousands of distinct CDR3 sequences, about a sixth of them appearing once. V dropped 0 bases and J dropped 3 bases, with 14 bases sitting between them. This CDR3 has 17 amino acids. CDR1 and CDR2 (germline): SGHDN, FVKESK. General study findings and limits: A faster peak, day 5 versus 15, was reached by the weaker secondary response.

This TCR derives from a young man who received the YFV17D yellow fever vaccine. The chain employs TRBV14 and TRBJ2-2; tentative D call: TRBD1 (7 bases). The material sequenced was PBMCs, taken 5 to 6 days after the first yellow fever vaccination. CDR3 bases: TGTGCCAGCAGCCAAGATCGGGGCAGGGGGGACACCGGGGAGCTGTTTTTT. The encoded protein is CASSQDRGRGDTGELFF.